This T cell receptor beta chain was recovered during a study of shared clonotypes between healthy human individuals. The study, taken as a whole, reports: Rarefaction gave evidence that sorted-subset sequencing remained incomplete despite large depth. The generation probabilities recorded for non-shared clonotypes fell below those of clonotypes shared by all four donors.

With regard to this clone: Its cognate antigen is unknown.

Authors' processing steps: There were no quality scores in the junction-only immunoSEQ sequences, so filtering differed. Profiling relied on immunoSEQ multiplex PCR, and the TCRdb table lists in-frame clones only, not all of them. That table supplies the V and J calls and clone size; D and trimming were determined from the DNA. The sample lists a few million clones, approximately 94% seen once, with 0.14% in the top ten. The study separated CD4+ cells into CD45RA+ naive and CD45RA-negative memory subsets. The origin of this receptor is a man between 18 and 29 years old in good health. Sequencing was done on a sample of naive CD4+ T cells sorted from blood. Documented subset: CD45RA+ positively selected.

In DNA form, the CDR3 reads TGTGCCACAGGAGCCGGGGAGACCCAGTACTTC. It translates to CATGAGETQYF. This chain connects TRBV10-3 to TRBJ2-5; D is undetermined. V was clipped by 10 bases and J by 5 bases, with 11 bases between them. The CDR3 spans 11 residues. Germline CDR1 reads ENHRY; CDR2 reads SYGVKD.